These 25 T cell receptor beta chains originate from one sample sequenced in a study of T cell repertoires in cytomegalovirus infection. TCRdb independently ran MiXCR on the reads; one entry per CDR3 protein. The sample has a few hundred thousand distinct CDR3 sequences, approximately 40% seen once. Their cognate antigens are unknown. The input for sequencing was cultured PBMCs, taken from culture after CMV antigen stimulation. The receptor source for this set is a human donor in good health (CMV status not recorded). Some clones in this sample may be carry-over from other donors' samples.

The chain is built from TRBV7-2 and TRBJ1-5; D is uncertain. The CDR3 sequence is 13 residues long. Germline lookup yields CDR1 SGHTA and CDR2 FQGNSA. With 0 bases removed from V and 7 bases from J, the gap between germline ends came to 7 bases. CDR3 sequence (DNA): TGTGCCAGCAGCTTAGCGCAGTTCCAGCCCCAGCATTTT. As protein: CASSLAQFQPQHF. The full variable domain, its missing parts supplied by reference TRBV7-2 and TRBJ1-5, is GAGVSQSPSNKVTEKGKDVELRCDPISGHTALYWYRQSLGQGLEFLIYFQGNSAPDKSGLPSDRFSAERTGGSVSTLTIQRTQQEDSAVYLCASSLAQFQPQHFGDGTRLSIL.

V is TRBV6-2 or TRBV6-3 and J is TRBJ2-7; perhaps TRBD1 as D (5 bases). The CDR3 spans 13 residues. V was shortened by 6 bases and J by 0 bases, with 9 bases between the two germline ends. Germline values: CDR1 MNHEY, CDR2 SVGEGT. CDR3 residues: CASRKTVSYEQYF. The CDR3 region has the DNA TGTGCCAGCAGGAAGACAGTCTCCTACGAGCAGTACTTC.

The J gene is TRBJ2-1, the V gene TRBV2; D perhaps matches TRBD2 (5 bases). The CDR3 runs to 12 residues. Germline V CDR1 and CDR2: SNHLY, FYNNEI. The V gene lost 8 bases and the J gene lost 6 bases, with 11 bases spanning the gap. The CDR3 region has the DNA TGTGCCAGCCGAGGGAGTCGCAATGAGCAGTTCTTC. Translation: CASRGSRNEQFF.

The table lists this clonotype with a few counts. The chain joins TRBV20-1 to TRBJ1-2; a weak D match, TRBD1 (5 bases). Per germline, CDR1 DFQATT and CDR2 SNEGSKA (reference sequence). This CDR3 region has 15 residues. V lost 1 base and J lost 1, with 13 bases in between. For the CDR3, the DNA is TGCAGTGCTAGAGTCCCAGGGACCTATAACTATGGCTACACCTTC. Amino acid sequence: CSARVPGTYNYGYTF.

In this sample, this clonotype turned up a few times. The CDR3 region is CASSLGVPEGLNYGYTF. Written as DNA, the CDR3 is TGTGCCAGCAGCTTAGGAGTTCCTGAAGGACTTAACTATGGCTACACCTTC. The chain employs TRBV7-2 and TRBJ1-2, with D uncertain. This CDR3 region has 17 residues. Germline loops: CDR1 SGHTA, CDR2 FQGNSA. The germline V and J ends were trimmed by 1 base and 1 base, with 16 bases remaining between them.

The V call is TRBV2, the J call TRBJ1-4; D gene unclear. The CDR3 has 11 residues. The germline CDR1 and CDR2 sequences are SNHLY and FYNNEI. The V gene lost 6 bases and the J gene lost 4 bases, with 3 bases spanning the gap. This CDR3 reads CASRNNEKLFF. The DNA of the CDR3 is TGTGCCAGCAGAAATAATGAAAAACTGTTTTTT.

The chain joins TRBV29-1 to TRBJ2-7; 9 positions match TRBD1. CDR3 length: 15 residues. Looked up from germline, CDR1 is SQVTM and CDR2 is ANQGSEA. J gave up 0 bases and V 3 bases, and 6 bases lay outside the gene matches. The CDR3 region is CSVESGTGTSYEQYF. DNA of the CDR3: TGCAGCGTTGAGTCCGGGACAGGGACCTCCTACGAGCAGTACTTC.

V is TRBV6-6 and J is TRBJ1-1; TRBD1 is a possible D gene (5 bases). Per the germline V gene, CDR1 is MNHNY and CDR2 is SVGAGI (reference sequence). Deletions cut 4 bases from V and 2 bases from J, with 20 bases between. The CDR3 is made up of 17 amino acids. The CDR3 protein is CASSLRGGGYPNTEAFF. The CDR3, as DNA: TGTGCCAGCAGTTTACGGGGGGGGGGGTACCCAAACACTGAAGCTTTCTTT.

This clonotype was picked up a small number of times. The V call is TRBV11-3, the J call TRBJ2-1, with D hard to call. Between the trimmed V and J ends, which lost 3 bases and 8 bases, there was a span of 8 bases. CDR1 SGHNT and CDR2 YENEEA come from the germline V gene. The CDR3 runs to 12 residues. DNA of the CDR3: TGTGCCAGCAGCTTTGGCCGGCATGAGCAGTTCTTC. The encoded protein is CASSFGRHEQFF.

The J gene is TRBJ2-3, the V gene TRBV4-3, with 7 bases that match TRBD2. Losses at the gene ends were 4 bases for V and 4 bases for J; bases not matched to a gene: 11. CDR3 size: 16 residues. The V gene's germline CDR1 is LGHNA and CDR2 YSLEER. CDR3 loop: CASSPTGLEAPDTQYF. The CDR3 bases are TGCGCCAGCAGCCCCACCGGACTAGAAGCCCCAGATACGCAGTATTTT.

This clonotype was seen more than once but under ten times. The CDR3 bases are TGTGCCAGCAGTTACAGCTACGGAAACACCATATATTTT. Protein: CASSYSYGNTIYF. This rearrangement joins TRBV6-5 to TRBJ1-3; D not certain. Trimming stripped 2 bases from V and 4 bases from J, with 6 bases between. CDR1 MNHEY and CDR2 SVGAGI come from the germline V gene. CDR3 length: 13 residues.

The chain links TRBV27 to TRBJ1-1; D unclear. This CDR3 contains 16 residues. V was shortened by 0 bases and J by 0 bases, with 11 bases between the two germline ends. In germline, CDR1 is MNHEY, CDR2 SMNVEV (reference sequence). The CDR3 protein is CASSLSLPELNTEAFF. The CDR3, as DNA: TGTGCCAGCAGTTTATCGTTACCGGAGTTGAACACTGAAGCTTTCTTT.

The chain uses TRBV20-1 and TRBJ1-2; D uncertain. Germline V lookup: CDR1 DFQATT, CDR2 SNEGSKA (reference sequence). V dropped 2 bases and J dropped 8 bases, with 6 bases sitting between them. The CDR3 sequence is 10 residues long. The CDR3 bases are TGCAGTGCTAGACCTTACGGCTACACCTTC. Protein product: CSARPYGYTF.

This rearrangement joins TRBV20-1 to TRBJ1-2; 7 bases fit TRBD1. V trimming: 6 bases; J trimming: 6 bases; junction bases outside the gene matches: 22. The CDR3 loop spans 17 amino acids. From germline, CDR1 is DFQATT and CDR2 SNEGSKA (reference sequence). The CDR3 loop is CSAKTGVVLGGLDGYTF. CDR3 in DNA: TGCAGTGCAAAAACAGGGGTTGTGCTGGGTGGTCTGGATGGCTACACCTTC.

The chain uses TRBV20-1 and TRBJ2-7; D possibly corresponds to TRBD1 (5 bases). Germline loops: CDR1 DFQATT, CDR2 SNEGSKA (reference sequence). CDR3 size: 12 residues. Trimming removed 5 bases from V and 1 base from J, with 9 bases in between. The CDR3 nucleotides are TGCAGTGCTGGGGCGGCTTCCTACGAGCAGTACTTC. The encoded protein is CSAGAASYEQYF.

The J gene is TRBJ2-7, the V gene TRBV20-1; the D is unclear. The CDR3 runs to 14 residues. In germline, CDR1 is DFQATT, CDR2 SNEGSKA (reference sequence). The V and J ends lost 1 base and 5 bases respectively, with 15 bases between them. The CDR3 loop reads CSARAPGLNNEQYF. As DNA, the CDR3 is TGCAGTGCTAGAGCACCCGGGTTGAATAACGAGCAGTACTTC.

V and J are TRBV11-2 and TRBJ2-7; D may correspond to TRBD1 or TRBD2 (5 bases each). Germline CDR1 and CDR2: SGHAT and FQNNGV. The CDR3 sequence is 15 residues long. V dropped 5 bases and J dropped 4 bases, with 18 bases sitting between them. The CDR3 DNA is TGTGCCAGCAGCCCCCCCACCTGGGGGTTATACGAGCAGTACTTC. Translating gives CASSPPTWGLYEQYF. The whole variable domain, remainder taken from reference TRBV11-2 and TRBJ2-7, is EAGVAQSPRYKIIEKRQSVAFWCNPISGHATLYWYQQILGQGPKLLIQFQNNGVVDDSQLPKDRFSAERLKGVDSTLKIQPAKLEDSAVYLCASSPPTWGLYEQYFGPGTRLTVT.

The chain couples TRBV7-2 to TRBJ2-5, with 10 bases lining up with TRBD2. The germline V gene has CDR1 SGHTA and CDR2 FQGNSA. The trim removed 5 bases at V and 0 bases at J, leaving 9 bases unmatched. The CDR3 covers 17 residues. Here the CDR3 reads CASSPPRSGRYQETQYF. CDR3 coding DNA: TGTGCCAGCAGCCCCCCTCGTAGCGGGAGGTACCAAGAGACCCAGTACTTC.

The chain combines TRBV7-9 with TRBJ1-1, with 11 bases fitting TRBD1. Germline CDR1 reads SEHNR; CDR2 reads FQNEAQ (reference sequence). The CDR3 length is 18 residues. Losses at the gene ends were 6 bases for V and 1 base for J; bases not matched to a gene: 13. The CDR3 loop reads CASRYRRAGQGGNTEAFF. The CDR3 region has the DNA TGTGCCAGCAGATACCGCCGGGCGGGACAGGGGGGGAACACTGAAGCTTTCTTT.

This clonotype was seen many times. This chain joins TRBV28 and TRBJ1-5, with no clear D. The CDR3 runs to 12 residues. CDR1 and CDR2 from the germline V gene are MDHEN and SYDVKM. Trimming left V 8 bases short and J 5 bases short, with 10 bases between. CDR3 residues: CASGRMDQPQHF. The CDR3 DNA is TGTGCCAGCGGGAGGATGGATCAGCCCCAGCATTTT.

There are a few counts of this clonotype. The rearrangement links TRBV12-3 or TRBV12-4 to TRBJ1-3; no definite D call. The CDR3 runs 13 residues. V was pared by 5 bases and J by 2 bases, with 7 bases between. CDR3 nucleotide sequence: TGTGCCAGCAGTGGCTTAGCTGGAAACACCATATATTTT. Its translation: CASSGLAGNTIYF.

V usage is TRBV7-2 and J usage is TRBJ1-2, with 7 nucleotides matching TRBD1. V lost 6 bases, J lost 8 bases, and 6 bases stayed unmatched. Germline lookup yields CDR1 SGHTA and CDR2 FQGNSA. The CDR3 spans 12 residues. The CDR3 DNA reads TGTGCCAGCAGGGGCAGGGGGGAAGGCTACACCTTC. It is translated as CASRGRGEGYTF.

The V and J genes are TRBV12-3 or TRBV12-4 and TRBJ2-5; 7 nucleotides align to TRBD2. The CDR3 loop spans 16 amino acids. V trimming: 4 bases; J trimming: 1 base; junction bases outside the gene matches: 9. CDR3: CASSSTRTRSQETQYF. As DNA, the CDR3 is TGTGCCAGCAGTTCTACTAGGACTAGAAGCCAAGAGACCCAGTACTTC.

This clonotype was found once. The chain couples TRBV20-1 to TRBJ1-1; no clear D. Germline V gene sequence: CDR1 DFQATT, CDR2 SNEGSKA (reference sequence). The CDR3 runs to 13 residues. Between the trimmed V and J ends, which lost 3 bases and 5 bases, there was a span of 13 bases. As DNA, the CDR3 is TGCAGTGCTAGGTCCGGGATCGAGACTGAAGCTTTCTTT. Its protein product is CSARSGIETEAFF.

This chain connects TRBV2 to TRBJ1-4; D gene unclear. Trimming cost V 7 bases and J 3 bases, with 15 bases left between them. Germline V gives CDR1 SNHLY, CDR2 FYNNEI. This CDR3 contains 15 residues. The CDR3 here is CASTDPGGPNEKLFF. CDR3 DNA sequence: TGTGCCAGCACGGATCCCGGTGGACCTAATGAAAAACTGTTTTTT.